This T cell receptor (beta chain) is from a study of T cell clonotyping in hematopoietic cell transplantation. As for the study in general: Recipients' pretransplant samples followed cytoreduction.

Trimming took off 1 base at V and 8 bases at J, with 14 bases between the two ends. The CDR3 spans 15 residues. CDR1 is LNHNV, CDR2 YYDKDF, per germline (reference sequence). The data were produced by immunoSEQ multiplex PCR, yet TCRdb's version contains in-frame clones alone and is incomplete. Of about 41,000 clones detected, roughly 80% appear once; the ten largest clones hold over 4%. Sample time point: recipient sample about 28 days before transplant, after cytoreduction. This sequence originates from a man aged 60 to 69 with myelodysplastic syndrome. Some clones in this sample may be carry-over from other donors' samples. The chain uses TRBV15 and TRBJ2-2; no reliable D call. This specimen was peripheral blood mononuclear cells, taken before stem cell transplant. In nucleotides, the CDR3 is TGTGCCACCAGCAGAGTCCGGGCAGGCCAGGGGGAGCTGTTTTTT. Translation gives CATSRVRAGQGELFF.